In this sample, the clone carrying this T cell receptor (beta chain) turned up a few times. This record belongs to a study of beta chain features in type 1 diabetes. Expressed TCRB transcripts were sequenced because the entire RNA isolate underwent reverse transcription. Sequencing was performed with immunoSEQ multiplex PCR; in TCRdb, only in-frame clones are kept and a portion is missing. This table holds more than 150,000 clones, 10% to 15% found once. Trimming at V came to 6 bases and at J to 0 bases, leaving 8 bases not matched to a gene. The length of the CDR3 is 16 residues. Germline CDR1 and CDR2: MDHEN and SYDVKM.

The clonotype comes from a woman aged 18-29 years in good health. The chain has TRBV28 and TRBJ1-5, with TRBD1 matching 7 bases. Sequencing was performed on central memory CD4+ T cells from blood. CDR3 sequence reads: CASRSRQGSSNQPQHF. CDR3 DNA: TGTGCCAGCAGAAGCCGACAGGGAAGTAGCAATCAGCCCCAGCATTTT.